Presented here are 18 T cell receptor beta chains from one specimen sequenced in a study of T cells after yellow fever vaccination. Via MiXCR, TCRdb re-called the 5' RACE reads, giving one row per CDR3 protein. In the table there are 450,000 to 650,000 distinct CDR3 sequences, around a fifth of which are singletons. The sequenced sample was PBMCs, obtained roughly 20 days after the first yellow fever vaccination. These receptors all come from a man aged 18 to 29 who received the YFV17D yellow fever vaccine.

This clonotype came up a few times. Here the CDR3 DNA reads TGTGCCAGCAGCAATGGAATCGCGGACTCCACCATATATTTT. It yields the protein CASSNGIADSTIYF. The rearrangement links TRBV5-5 to TRBJ1-3; D is ambiguous. Germline loops: CDR1 SGHKS, CDR2 YYEKEE (reference sequence). V shed 4 bases and J shed 9 bases, with 17 bases lying between them. The CDR3 runs to 14 residues.

CDR3 nucleotides: TGTGCCAGCAGTGATCCTTGGAGCGGGGGGGCGAATGAGCAGTTCTTC. Translation: CASSDPWSGGANEQFF. The chain links TRBV6-1 to TRBJ2-1, with TRBD2 matching over 10 bases. The CDR3 is 16 amino acids. V shed 3 bases, J shed 7 bases, and the junction held 9 bases outside the gene matches. The germline V gene has CDR1 MNHNS and CDR2 SASEGT.

There are many counts of this clonotype. This chain connects TRBV5-1 to TRBJ2-3, with 9 bases fitting TRBD2. The CDR3 covers 14 residues. The J segment lost 12 bases and the V segment lost 3 bases, leaving 11 bases of the junction unmatched. Per germline, CDR1 SGHRS and CDR2 YFSETQ. The CDR3 spells CASSSTAGTSLQYF. CDR3 nucleotides: TGCGCCAGCAGCTCCACGGCCGGGACTAGCCTCCAGTATTTT.

The chain carries TRBV29-1 and TRBJ1-2; D perhaps matches TRBD1 (6 bases). Per germline, CDR1 SQVTM and CDR2 ANQGSEA. The V and J ends lost 7 bases and 7 bases respectively, with 19 bases between them. There are 13 residues in the CDR3. CDR3 in DNA: TGCAGCGAGGAAGACATCTCCAGGGGTGGCTACACCTTC. Encoded protein: CSEEDISRGGYTF.

This rearrangement joins TRBV20-1 to TRBJ1-4; no clear D. This CDR3 has 13 residues. The germline V gene has CDR1 DFQATT and CDR2 SNEGSKA (reference sequence). V dropped 7 bases and J dropped 5 bases, with 14 bases sitting between them. CDR3 protein: CSVAGVPNEKLFF. As DNA, the CDR3 is TGCAGTGTCGCTGGGGTACCAAATGAAAAACTGTTTTTT.

Regarding this clonotype: At one of its ends the junction is not consistent with the germline gene, which may arise from a read error. The V call is TRBV15, the J call TRBJ2-3, with D tentatively TRBD1 or TRBD2 (5 bases each). The germline V gene encodes CDR1 LNHNV and CDR2 YYDKDF (reference sequence). The CDR3 has 15 amino acids. Here the CDR3 DNA reads TGTGCCACCAGCGCCGGGACCTACTACACAGATACGCTGTATTTT. Translated, it gives CATSAGTYYTDTLYF.

This clonotype came up a few times. The rearrangement joins TRBV7-9 to TRBJ2-4; D might be TRBD1 (6 bases). The V gene lost 1 base and the J gene lost 4 bases, with 11 bases spanning the gap. The germline V gene encodes CDR1 SEHNR and CDR2 FQNEAQ (reference sequence). This CDR3 has 15 residues. Here the CDR3 DNA reads TGTGCCAGCAGCTTAGGACCCGGGACAAAAAACATTCAGTACTTC. Protein product: CASSLGPGTKNIQYF.

The chain carries TRBV7-9 and TRBJ1-1, with 7 bases lining up with TRBD1. V gave up 6 bases and J gave up 4 bases; unmatched junction bases: 8. Germline lookup yields CDR1 SEHNR and CDR2 FQNEAQ (reference sequence). The CDR3 is made up of 14 amino acids. CDR3 in amino acids: CASSQQGFSTEAFF. The DNA for the CDR3 is TGTGCCAGCAGTCAACAGGGGTTCAGCACTGAAGCTTTCTTT. Combining the CDR3 with reference TRBV7-9 and TRBJ1-1 gives the whole variable domain DTGVSQNPRHKITKRGQNVTFRCDPISEHNRLYWYRQTLGQGPEFLTYFQNEAQLEKSRLLSDRFSAERPKGSFSTLEIQRTEQGDSAMYLCASSQQGFSTEAFFGQGTRLTVV.

This clonotype was counted between two and nine times. The chain links TRBV7-2 to TRBJ2-2; 11 nucleotides line up with TRBD2. CDR1 and CDR2 from the germline V gene are SGHTA and FQGNSA. The CDR3 is made up of 15 amino acids. V shed 3 bases, J shed 9 bases, and the junction held 6 bases outside the gene matches. DNA for the CDR3: TGTGCCAGCAGCTTGTTTAGCGGGGGGGCCCGGGAGCTGTTTTTT. This encodes CASSLFSGGARELFF.

Comment on this clonotype: Compared with germline, one end of the junction differs, possibly owing to a read error. J is TRBJ1-2 and V is TRBV6-5; D gene uncertain. Germline lookup yields CDR1 MNHEY and CDR2 SVGAGI. The CDR3 loop spans 13 amino acids. CDR3 region: CASTYGSNDGYTF. CDR3 bases: TGTGCCAGCACCTATGGGTCTAACGATGGCTACACCTTC.

The chain couples TRBV5-1 to TRBJ2-3, with D possibly TRBD1 on 5 matching bases. Trimming shortened V by 3 bases and J by 2 bases, and 19 bases separated the two germline ends. CDR1 is SGHRS and CDR2 is YFSETQ in the germline V gene. The CDR3 totals 17 residues. The CDR3 nucleotides are TGCGCCAGCAGCTCGAATGGACAAGTACCAGCCACAGATACGCAGTATTTT. Protein sequence: CASSSNGQVPATDTQYF.

This clonotype has more than one count but fewer than ten. V is TRBV27 and J is TRBJ1-2; TRBD1 might be the D (5 bases). This CDR3 comprises 14 residues. V was clipped by 4 bases and J by 6 bases, with 15 bases between them. Germline values: CDR1 MNHEY, CDR2 SMNVEV (reference sequence). The CDR3 spells CASSSPSGGNGYTF. CDR3 sequence (DNA): TGTGCCAGCAGTTCCCCCTCGGGGGGAAATGGCTACACCTTC.

This clonotype was counted a few times. This chain uses TRBV4-3 with TRBJ2-6; 8 nucleotides match TRBD1. CDR1 LGHNA and CDR2 YSLEER come from the germline V gene. With 1 base clipped from V and 1 base from J, the junction kept 6 bases outside the gene matches. The CDR3 consists of 18 residues. DNA of the CDR3: TGCGCCAGCAGCCAAGCTACAGGGGGGACATCTGGGGCCAACGTCCTGACTTTC. Amino acids: CASSQATGGTSGANVLTF.

This chain uses TRBV29-1 with TRBJ2-7; 8 positions match TRBD1. Germline CDR1 SQVTM, CDR2 ANQGSEA. V gave up 4 bases and J gave up 4 bases; unmatched junction bases: 3. This CDR3 spans 12 amino acids. CDR3 DNA sequence: TGCAGCGTTGTTGGACAGGGATACGAGCAGTACTTC. Amino acids: CSVVGQGYEQYF.

This clonotype was seen a few times. The genes are TRBV7-9 and TRBJ2-1, with TRBD1 identical over 7 bases. From germline, CDR1 is SEHNR and CDR2 FQNEAQ (reference sequence). The CDR3 is 12 amino acids. V was clipped by 5 bases and J by 8 bases; unmatched bases: 3. CDR3 amino acids: CASSPGTDEQFF. The CDR3 DNA reads TGTGCCAGCAGCCCTGGGACAGATGAGCAGTTCTTC.

The chain links TRBV5-1 to TRBJ2-7; 7 bases agree with TRBD1. Trimming removed 5 bases from V and 2 bases from J; junction bases left unmatched: 10. The CDR3 is made up of 15 amino acids. Germline CDR1 reads SGHRS; CDR2 reads YFSETQ. The CDR3 DNA reads as TGCGCCAGCAGTTTGTCTACAGGGGCCGCCTACGAGCAGTACTTC. It yields the protein CASSLSTGAAYEQYF.

This clonotype has just a few counts. The chain carries TRBV6-5 and TRBJ1-2; 8 nucleotides agree with TRBD1. This CDR3 is built from 16 residues. Germline loops: CDR1 MNHEY, CDR2 SVGAGI. J lost 4 bases, V lost 0 bases, and 7 bases had no gene match. The CDR3 here is CASSYSVQGVGYGYTF. The CDR3 bases are TGTGCCAGCAGTTACTCTGTACAGGGGGTCGGCTATGGCTACACCTTC.

The V gene is TRBV15, the J gene TRBJ1-1; no reliable D call. Germline V lookup: CDR1 LNHNV, CDR2 YYDKDF (reference sequence). Trimming shortened V by 1 base and J by 5 bases, and 14 bases separated the two germline ends. This CDR3 comprises 15 residues. CDR3 protein: CATSRGAGSGTEAFF. The CDR3 DNA reads as TGTGCCACCAGCAGAGGGGCAGGCTCGGGGACTGAAGCTTTCTTT.